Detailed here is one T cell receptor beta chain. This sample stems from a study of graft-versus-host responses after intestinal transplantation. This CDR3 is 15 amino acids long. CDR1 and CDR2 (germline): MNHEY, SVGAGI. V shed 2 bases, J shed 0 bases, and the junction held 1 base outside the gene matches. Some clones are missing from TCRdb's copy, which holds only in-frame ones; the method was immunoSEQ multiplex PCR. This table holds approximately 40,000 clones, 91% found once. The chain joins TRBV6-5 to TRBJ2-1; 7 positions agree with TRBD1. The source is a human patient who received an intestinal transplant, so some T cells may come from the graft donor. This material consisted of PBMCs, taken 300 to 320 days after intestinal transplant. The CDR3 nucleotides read TGTGCCAGCAGTTACGGACAGGACTCCTACAATGAGCAGTTCTTC. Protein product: CASSYGQDSYNEQFF.